Below, one T cell receptor beta chain is given with its context. The antigen remains undetermined. This entry comes from a study of shared clonotypes between healthy human individuals. Regarding the study as a whole: Larger estimated richness was generally recorded for naive subsets relative to memory subsets. Clonotype sharing among donors was expected to depend on sequencing depth.

Profiling relied on immunoSEQ multiplex PCR, and the TCRdb table lists in-frame clones only, not all of them. This sample has over 800,000 clones, with more than 85% found just once. The CDR3 length is 16 residues. Deletions cut 3 bases from V and 4 bases from J, with 17 bases between. Germline V gene data show CDR1 as SGHVS and CDR2 as FNYEAQ. In the naive CD8 group, cells lacked CD45RO and were positively selected for CCR7, so terminally differentiated effector memory CD45RA+ cells were left out. The receptor was isolated from a man aged 25-45 years in good health. The sample comprised naive CD8+ T cells sorted from blood. The chain has TRBV7-6 and TRBJ2-3; D unclear. This CDR3 is CASSLATHIRADTQYF. The CDR3 nucleotides read TGTGCCAGCAGCTTGGCAACGCACATACGCGCAGATACGCAGTATTTT.